Each of the 21 T cell receptor beta chains below was sequenced from the same sample in a study of cytomegalovirus exposure and HLA in healthy donors. 60 Vbeta and 13 Jbeta primers were used in PCR. The assay was immunoSEQ multiplex PCR, and TCRdb's table has in-frame clones only and misses some. Here the sample spans around 120,000 clones, roughly 84% being singletons. The sequenced sample was PBMCs. These receptors all come from a girl aged 2-10 years in good health and CMV-seronegative.

The chain has TRBV19 and TRBJ1-1; the D is unclear. Germline values: CDR1 LNHDA, CDR2 SQIVND (reference sequence). Trimming shortened V by 8 bases and J by 5 bases, and 12 bases separated the two germline ends. This CDR3 comprises 12 residues. The CDR3 DNA reads as TGTGCCAGTGGCTCCGTTGGTACTGAAGCTTTCTTT. Amino acid sequence: CASGSVGTEAFF.

This chain links TRBV11-1 with TRBJ2-3; D call uncertain. This CDR3 is built from 14 residues. The germline V gene has CDR1 SGHAT and CDR2 FQDESV (reference sequence). Trimming pared 5 bases from V and 0 bases from J, leaving 9 bases between. The chain's CDR3 is CASSPMTSTDTQYF. DNA of the CDR3: TGTGCCAGCAGCCCCATGACTAGCACAGATACGCAGTATTTT.

This clone was detected only a few times. V is TRBV4-3 and J is TRBJ1-4, with a weak D call TRBD1 (6 bases). The germline V gene encodes CDR1 LGHNA and CDR2 YSLEER. There are 15 residues in the CDR3. Deletions cut 4 bases from V and 5 bases from J, with 14 bases between. The CDR3 loop reads CASSLKDRGNEKLFF. The CDR3 nucleotides are TGCGCCAGCAGCCTGAAGGACAGAGGGAATGAAAAACTGTTTTTT.

This clone occurred once. The chain couples TRBV15 to TRBJ2-5; possible D gene TRBD2, 6 bases. CDR1 LNHNV and CDR2 YYDKDF come from the germline V gene (reference sequence). Trimming stripped 0 bases from V and 0 bases from J, with 11 bases between. The CDR3 has 16 residues. For the CDR3, the DNA is TGTGCCACCAGCAGAGAAGCGGGCCTGTACCAAGAGACCCAGTACTTC. Its protein product is CATSREAGLYQETQYF.

The rearrangement joins TRBV28 to TRBJ2-3; 8 nucleotides agree with TRBD2. Trimming at V came to 6 bases and at J to 4 bases, leaving 15 bases not matched to a gene. The CDR3 is 17 residues long. Germline CDR1 reads MDHEN; CDR2 reads SYDVKM. This chain's CDR3 is CASSADWAGGSADTQYF. CDR3 sequence (DNA): TGTGCCAGCAGCGCCGACTGGGCGGGAGGAAGTGCAGATACGCAGTATTTT.

The chain has TRBV6-4 and TRBJ2-1, with TRBD2 identical over 14 bases. V trimming: 3 bases; J trimming: 8 bases; junction bases outside the gene matches: 6. CDR1 and CDR2 from the germline V gene are MRHNA and SNTAGT. This CDR3 comprises 16 residues. The CDR3 region has the DNA TGTGCCAGCAGTGAAGCGACTAGCGGGGGGGCCGATGAGCAGTTCTTC. This translates into CASSEATSGGADEQFF.

The chain couples TRBV5-1 to TRBJ1-4, with 9 bases that match TRBD1. The CDR3 totals 19 residues. Losses at the gene ends were 5 bases for V and 0 bases for J; bases not matched to a gene: 14. The V gene's germline CDR1 is SGHRS and CDR2 YFSETQ. Written as DNA, the CDR3 is TGCGCCAGCAGTTTTACCTGGGACAGGGCCTATGCAACTAATGAAAAACTGTTTTTT. Its protein product is CASSFTWDRAYATNEKLFF.

The chain couples TRBV21-1 to TRBJ1-5; TRBD1 was called by the table and not checked on the DNA. TRBV21-1 counts as a pseudogene. The CDR3 is 16 amino acids. The CDR3 DNA sequence: TGTGCCAGCAGCGAAAGGACAGGGATGGGCAATCAGCCCCAGCATTTT. Translation: CASSERTGMGNQPQHF.

This chain connects TRBV19 to TRBJ2-5; 16 bases match TRBD2. CDR3 length: 15 residues. Germline V gene data show CDR1 as LNHDA and CDR2 as SQIVND (reference sequence). Unmatched junction bases numbered 8, after V lost 3 bases and J lost 13 bases. CDR3 bases: TGTGCCAGTAGTATGGGGACTAGCGGGGGGGCCCCCCCGTACTTC. Translating it yields CASSMGTSGGAPPYF.

This clone was picked up a small number of times. The chain joins TRBV4-3 to TRBJ1-1, with 7 bases that match TRBD1. The CDR3 has 14 residues. J gave up 1 base and V 4 bases, and 3 bases lay outside the gene matches. Germline CDR1 LGHNA, CDR2 YSLEER. CDR3 in DNA: TGCGCCAGCAGCCGGGGACAGTGGAACACTGAAGCTTTCTTT. This gives the protein CASSRGQWNTEAFF.

The V and J genes are TRBV5-6 and TRBJ1-2, with D perhaps matching TRBD1 (5 bases). The CDR3 runs to 13 residues. With 1 base removed from V and 8 bases from J, the gap between germline ends came to 12 bases. CDR1 and CDR2 (germline): SGHDT, YYEEEE. The CDR3 sequence: CASSLNRPQGYTF. CDR3 coding DNA: TGTGCCAGCAGCTTGAACAGGCCTCAGGGCTACACCTTC.

The chain joins TRBV13 to TRBJ2-7; perhaps TRBD2 as D (5 bases). This CDR3 has 13 amino acids. V was pared by 3 bases and J by 6 bases, with 12 bases between. CDR1 and CDR2 from the germline V gene are PRHDT and FYEKMQ (reference sequence). The CDR3 is CASSFKIGGEQYF. CDR3 nucleotide sequence: TGTGCCAGCAGCTTTAAGATAGGAGGCGAGCAGTACTTC.

V usage is TRBV19 and J usage is TRBJ2-7, with D possibly matching TRBD2 (6 bases). CDR1 and CDR2 (germline): LNHDA, SQIVND (reference sequence). V was pared by 4 bases and J by 3 bases, with 19 bases between. This CDR3 comprises 16 residues. The CDR3 sequence: CASSRSSRGSNYEQYF. In DNA, the CDR3 is TGTGCCAGTAGTAGATCGTCGCGGGGCAGCAACTACGAGCAGTACTTC.

This rearrangement joins TRBV6-1 to TRBJ2-5; the match to TRBD2 covers 8 bases. The J call may not be correct, given that the DNA end is closer to TRBJ2-7. In germline, CDR1 is MNHNS, CDR2 SASEGT. The CDR3 spans 14 residues. The CDR3 coding sequence is TGTGCCAGCATTGGCGCGGGGGGCTCCTACGAGCAGTACTTC. Encoded protein: CASIGAGGSYEQYF.

This chain links TRBV7-7 with TRBJ2-7; weak D call: TRBD1 (6 bases). CDR1 and CDR2 (germline): SSHAT, FNYEAQ (reference sequence). V was pared by 5 bases and J by 0 bases, with 14 bases between. The CDR3 contains 15 residues. The DNA of the CDR3 is TGTGCCAGCAGCCCCATGGGGGCCCGCTCCTACGAGCAGTACTTC. Translated: CASSPMGARSYEQYF.

The rearrangement links TRBV15 to TRBJ2-2, with 8 bases aligning to TRBD1. This CDR3 has 14 residues. Losses at the gene ends were 2 bases for V and 6 bases for J; bases not matched to a gene: 2. The germline V gene encodes CDR1 LNHNV and CDR2 YYDKDF (reference sequence). CDR3 coding DNA: TGTGCCACCAGCAGACAGGGGGCGTCCGGGGAGCTGTTTTTT. Its protein is CATSRQGASGELFF.

This clone occurred a few times. J is TRBJ2-5 and V is TRBV4-2; a weak D match, TRBD2 (6 bases). The J call may be faulty, since TRBJ2-7 better matches the DNA end. Germline CDR1 and CDR2: LGHNA and YNFKEQ. CDR3 length: 16 residues. The CDR3 region has the DNA TGTGCCAGCAGCCATACCGCCGGGACTCCTTTCTACGAGCAGTACTTC. Its protein is CASSHTAGTPFYEQYF.

V is TRBV30 and J is TRBJ1-6; D is unresolved. The CDR3 is 16 residues long. Germline V CDR1 and CDR2: GTSNPN, SVGIG (reference sequence). V was clipped by 8 bases and J by 0 bases, with 17 bases between them. The CDR3 is CAQTGGSSSYNSPLHF. The CDR3 bases are TGTGCCCAAACGGGTGGCTCCAGCTCCTATAATTCACCCCTCCACTTT.

This clone was seen a few times. The rearrangement links TRBV7-2 to TRBJ1-1; D is possibly TRBD1 (6 bases). There are 14 residues in the CDR3. Deletions cut 0 bases from V and 7 bases from J, with 12 bases between. Germline CDR1 SGHTA, CDR2 FQGNSA. The CDR3 loop is CASSLAGAGVEAFF. The CDR3 DNA is TGTGCCAGCAGCTTAGCTGGGGCAGGGGTTGAAGCTTTCTTT.

The gene calls are TRBV29-1 and TRBJ2-2, with D hard to call. Germline V gene data show CDR1 as SQVTM and CDR2 as ANQGSEA. The V end was cut by 4 bases, the J end by 0 bases, with 9 bases between. The CDR3 is 14 residues long. CDR3 sequence: CSVGSRSNTGELFF. The CDR3 coding sequence is TGCAGCGTTGGAAGTAGATCGAACACCGGGGAGCTGTTTTTT.

V is TRBV16 and J is TRBJ2-1; TRBD1 might be the D (5 bases). V was trimmed by 4 bases and J by 10 bases, leaving 17 bases between them. There are 14 residues in the CDR3. Germline CDR1 reads KGHSY; CDR2 reads FQNENV. CDR3 amino acids: CASSPQFSSGEQFF. CDR3 DNA sequence: TGTGCCAGCAGCCCTCAATTTTCATCAGGGGAGCAGTTCTTC.